This T cell receptor (beta chain) was obtained from a study of T cells after posttransplantation cyclophosphamide. Findings of the study overall: Donor-recipient repertoire similarity was low at 1-2 months, rising over year one.

The naive gate required viable CD3+CD4+ or CD3+CD8+ cells with CCR7+CD45RA+CD45RO-CD95-CD27+CD28+ phenotype. As regards this clone: The antigen remains undetermined.

Using immunoSEQ multiplex PCR, the repertoire was profiled, and TCRdb retains in-frame clones only, with some absent. The sample has 9,500 to 10,000 clones, 95% to 98% seen once; the top ten hold roughly 0.25%. The sample was naive CD4+ T cells sorted from PBMCs. This sequence originates from a woman in her sixties or seventies in good health, CMV-negative, and a related stem cell transplant donor.

The CDR3 loop is CASSSDRVKNIQYF. The CDR3 DNA follows: TGCGCCAGCAGCTCGGACAGGGTCAAAAACATTCAGTACTTC. The chain has TRBV5-1 and TRBJ2-4; 8 nucleotides match TRBD1. The V segment lost 3 bases and the J segment 3 bases; nucleotides outside the gene matches: 2. The CDR3 loop spans 14 amino acids. From germline, CDR1 is SGHRS and CDR2 YFSETQ.